This is a list of T cell receptor beta chains from one sample in a study of radiotherapy plus CTLA-4 blockade in lung cancer. Some clones are missing from TCRdb's copy, which holds only in-frame ones; the method was immunoSEQ multiplex PCR. In the table there are around 30,000 clones, approximately 70% of which are singletons. The sequencing here drew on peripheral blood, taken from a patient treated with radiotherapy plus ipilimumab. The receptor set was obtained from a human donor with non-small cell lung cancer who had stable disease on radiotherapy plus ipilimumab. Each CDR3 is given with its conserved first and last residue. The D gene is left open where the match is weak. Size values are once, few and many counts, or a class for expanded clones, and some rows have none.

D gene	clone size	J gene	V gene	CDR3 DNA	CDR3 protein
TRBD1	-	TRBJ1-5	TRBV5-1	TGCGCCAGCAGCTTGGAAACAGGGGGAGGTCAGCCCCAGCATTTT	CASSLETGGGQPQHF
TRBD2	once	TRBJ2-7	TRBV5-6	TGTGCCAGCAGCTGGGGACGGGAGGTACCCTACGAGCAGTACTTC	CASSWGREVPYEQYF
TRBD2	-	TRBJ2-7	TRBV14	TGTGCCAGCAGCCCCGGTGGTAGCGGGAGTCGGTACTTC	CASSPGGSGSRYF
-	-	TRBJ2-7	TRBV2	TGTGCCAGCAGTGAGGGGGGAACGGCAGGGAGTTACTACGAGCAGTACTTC	CASSEGGTAGSYYEQYF
-	-	TRBJ2-7	TRBV4-1	TGCGCCAGCAGCCAGGACTACGAGCAGTACTTC	CASSQDYEQYF
-	-	TRBJ1-2	TRBV27	TGTGCCAGCAGTACCGCCCGGGGGGGGGCGCAGGGCTATGGCTACACCTTC	CASSTARGGAQGYGYTF
-	-	TRBJ2-7	TRBV27	TGTGCCAGCAGTAGGGTAGGATACGAGCAGTACTTC	CASSRVGYEQYF
TRBD2	-	TRBJ2-2	TRBV29-1	TGCAGCGTTGGCGGACTAGCGGGAGAAAAGGCCGGGGAGCTGTTTTTT	CSVGGLAGEKAGELFF
-	few	TRBJ2-5	TRBV11-3	TGTGCCAGCAGCCCCCGACTAGGCCAAGAGACCCAGTACTTC	CASSPRLGQETQYF
TRBD1	-	TRBJ1-1	TRBV7-2	TGTGCCAGCAGCCATGGACAGGGATTAAACACTGAAGCTTTCTTT	CASSHGQGLNTEAFF
TRBD2	-	TRBJ2-7	TRBV5-5	TGTGCCAGCAGCTTGGTGGCGGGAGCTTACGAGCAGTACTTC	CASSLVAGAYEQYF
-	-	TRBJ2-1	TRBV7-3	TGTGCCAGCAGCCCCCAAGGGGCAACATACAATGAGCAGTTCTTC	CASSPQGATYNEQFF
TRBD1	-	TRBJ1-2	TRBV29-1	TGCAGCGTTGAATCCCGCGGACAGGGGTCCTATGGCTACACCTTC	CSVESRGQGSYGYTF
TRBD2	-	TRBJ2-2	TRBV9	TGTGCCAGCAGCCCAAGAAGGACTAGCGGGAGAACCGGGGAGCTGTTTTTT	CASSPRRTSGRTGELFF
-	-	TRBJ2-1	TRBV4-2	TGTGCCAGCAGCCCCGGGGAGGCAGGGAGCTCCTACAATGAGCAGTTCTTC	CASSPGEAGSSYNEQFF
TRBD2	-	TRBJ2-1	TRBV4-1	TGCGCCAGCAGCCAAGGTCCCGGACTAGCGGGAGATGGTGAGCAGTTCTTC	CASSQGPGLAGDGEQFF
-	-	TRBJ2-7	TRBV19	TGTGCCAGTAGTATTGGAGTGTCGGATTTCTTCTCCTACGAGCAGTACTTC	CASSIGVSDFFSYEQYF
-	-	TRBJ1-1	TRBV19	TGTGCCAGTAAAACAGGAGCGAACACTGAAGCTTTCTTT	CASKTGANTEAFF
-	once	TRBJ1-4	TRBV5-1	TGCGCCAGCAGCGCTGACGCGGGGGATAATGAAAAACTGTTTTTT	CASSADAGDNEKLFF
-	-	TRBJ1-2	TRBV7-2	TGTGCCAGCAGCTTAATTCGGGGACTGACTGGCTACACCTTC	CASSLIRGLTGYTF
TRBD1	-	TRBJ2-5	TRBV5-1	TGCGCCAGCAGCGCACGGACAGGGGAAGAGACCCAGTACTTC	CASSARTGEETQYF
-	few	TRBJ2-1	TRBV27	TGTGCCAGCAGTCCCCCCCCCTACAATGAGCAGTTCTTC	CASSPPPYNEQFF
-	-	TRBJ1-5	TRBV27	TGTGCCAGCAGTTTAGTTAGGGGCGGGAGCAATCAGCCCCAGCATTTT	CASSLVRGGSNQPQHF
TRBD2	once	TRBJ2-7	TRBV7-2	TGTGCCAGCAGCCGGGGGGGGAGCTCCTACGAGCAGTACTTC	CASSRGGSSYEQYF
-	-	TRBJ2-7	TRBV27	TGTGCCAGCAGTACCCCGGGACTTTTCCCCTACGAGCAGTACTTC	CASSTPGLFPYEQYF
TRBD2	-	TRBJ2-1	TRBV9	TGTGCCAGCAGCGCATGGGGGACTAGCCCTTACAATGAGCAGTTCTTC	CASSAWGTSPYNEQFF
TRBD1	-	TRBJ1-5	TRBV28	TGTGCCAGCAGCTGGACAGGGGTTAGCAATCAGCCCCAGCATTTT	CASSWTGVSNQPQHF
-	once	TRBJ2-7	TRBV11-3	TGTGCCAGCAGCTTAACAGGGATGAACTACGAGCAGTACTTC	CASSLTGMNYEQYF
TRBD2	-	TRBJ2-4	TRBV5-6	TGTGCCAGCAGTCAGGGGACTAGCGGGAGGATTCAGTACTTC	CASSQGTSGRIQYF
-	-	TRBJ1-1	TRBV23-1	TGCGCCAGCAGTCAATATAAGGGAGTCCGGAACACTGAAGCTTTCTTT	CASSQYKGVRNTEAFF
-	few	TRBJ1-1	TRBV18	TGTGCCAGCTCACCACAGGGTAACACTGAAGCTTTCTTT	CASSPQGNTEAFF
-	-	TRBJ1-3	TRBV6-5	TGTGCCAGCAGACGGGACCTCCTGGGAAACACCATATATTTT	CASRRDLLGNTIYF
TRBD1	-	TRBJ2-1	TRBV15	TGTGCCACCAGCAGAGAGCGCCCCGGGACAGGGTACAATGAGCAGTTCTTC	CATSRERPGTGYNEQFF
-	-	TRBJ1-1	TRBV5-1	TGCGCCAGCAGCTTGGTAGGAAATATGAACACTGAAGCTTTCTTT	CASSLVGNMNTEAFF
TRBD1	-	TRBJ1-2	TRBV12-5	TGTGCTAGTGGTTTGGCCTACGGGGCGTTTACAGGGGGATCCTATGGCTACACCTTC	CASGLAYGAFTGGSYGYTF
-	-	TRBJ2-5	TRBV18	TGTGCCAGCTCGCGAGGATGGGGGATGGAGGAGACCCAGTACTTC	CASSRGWGMEETQYF
-	once	TRBJ2-1	TRBV2	TGTGCCAGCAGGTACAATGAGCAGTTCTTC	CASRYNEQFF